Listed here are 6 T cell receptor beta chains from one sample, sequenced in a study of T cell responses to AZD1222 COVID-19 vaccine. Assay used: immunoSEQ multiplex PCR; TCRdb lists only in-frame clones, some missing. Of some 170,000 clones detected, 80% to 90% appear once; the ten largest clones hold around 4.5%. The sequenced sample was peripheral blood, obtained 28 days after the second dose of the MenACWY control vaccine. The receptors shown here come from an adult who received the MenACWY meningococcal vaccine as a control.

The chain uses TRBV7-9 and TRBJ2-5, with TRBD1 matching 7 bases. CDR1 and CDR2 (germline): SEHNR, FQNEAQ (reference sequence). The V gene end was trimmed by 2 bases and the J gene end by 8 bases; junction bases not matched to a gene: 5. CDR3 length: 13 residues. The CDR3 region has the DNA TGTGCCAGCAGCTTAACAGGGGAGAGTACCCAGTACTTC. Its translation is CASSLTGESTQYF.

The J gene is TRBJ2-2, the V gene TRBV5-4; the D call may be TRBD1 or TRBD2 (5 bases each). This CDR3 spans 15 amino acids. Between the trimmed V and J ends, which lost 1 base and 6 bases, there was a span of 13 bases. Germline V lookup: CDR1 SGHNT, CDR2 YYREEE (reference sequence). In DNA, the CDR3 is TGTGCCAGCAGCTTGAGTCAGGGAGTGGCCGGGGAGCTGTTTTTT. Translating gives CASSLSQGVAGELFF.

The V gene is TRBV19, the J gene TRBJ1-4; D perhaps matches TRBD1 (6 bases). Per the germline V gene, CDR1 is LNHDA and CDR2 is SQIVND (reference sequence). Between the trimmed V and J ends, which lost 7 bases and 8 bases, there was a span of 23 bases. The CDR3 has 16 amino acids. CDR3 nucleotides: TGTGCCAGTAAGAACAGGGCGCGGGAAGGAGGCGAAAAACTGTTTTTT. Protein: CASKNRAREGGEKLFF. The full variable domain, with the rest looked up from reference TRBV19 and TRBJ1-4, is DGGITQSPKYLFRKEGQNVTLSCEQNLNHDAMYWYRQDPGQGLRLIYYSQIVNDFQKGDIAEGYSVSREKKESFPLTVTSAQKNPTAFYLCASKNRAREGGEKLFFGSGTQLSVL.

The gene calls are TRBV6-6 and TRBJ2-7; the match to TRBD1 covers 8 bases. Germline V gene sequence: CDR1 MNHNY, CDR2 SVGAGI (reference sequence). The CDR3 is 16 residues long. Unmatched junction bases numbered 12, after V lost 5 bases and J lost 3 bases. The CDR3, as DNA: TGTGCCAGCAGTGGATGGGGACAGGCGGATTTCTACGAGCAGTACTTC. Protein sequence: CASSGWGQADFYEQYF.

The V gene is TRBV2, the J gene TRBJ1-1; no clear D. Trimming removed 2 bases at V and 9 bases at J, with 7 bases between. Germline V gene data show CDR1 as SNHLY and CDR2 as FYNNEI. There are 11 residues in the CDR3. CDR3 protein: CASSETNQAFF. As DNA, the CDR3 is TGTGCCAGCAGTGAAACAAATCAAGCTTTCTTT.

CDR3 loop: CASSQAGGVSYGYTF. The CDR3 bases are TGCGCCAGCAGCCAAGCTGGAGGGGTAAGCTATGGCTACACCTTC. The chain employs TRBV4-1 and TRBJ1-2, with D perhaps TRBD1 (5 bases). The CDR3 has 15 amino acids. CDR1 is MGHRA and CDR2 is YSYEKL in the germline V gene. V lost 1 base, J lost 4 bases, and 13 bases lay in between.